This entry lists 20 T cell receptor beta chains sequenced from one sample in a study of cytomegalovirus exposure and HLA in healthy donors (dated by TCRdb to the late 2010s). Receptor libraries were prepared by the immunoSEQ multiplex PCR assay. For the multiplex PCR, a mixture combining 60 forward primers for TCR Vbeta segments and 13 reverse primers for TCR Jbeta segments was used. TCRdb carries this immuneACCESS record with in-frame sequences only. Its versions omit some clonotypes, under half of them owing to an unresolved V gene in the studies checked, with the rest unexplained. This sample comprises 200,000 to 250,000 clones, roughly four fifths of them detected only once. Jointly, the top ten make up 0.55% to 0.7% of the sample. Material: PBMCs. The receptors were gathered from a woman aged 40 to 49 in good health and CMV-seronegative.

V gene TRBV9 combines with J gene TRBJ2-1; D perhaps matches TRBD2 (5 bases). This CDR3 region has 14 residues. Trimming left V 3 bases short and J 4 bases short, with 11 bases between. Per germline, CDR1 SGDLS and CDR2 YYNGEE. The CDR3 DNA reads TGTGCCAGCAGCGGTAGTTCGGGGTACAATGAGCAGTTCTTC. It translates to CASSGSSGYNEQFF.

This sequence joins TRBV11-3 and TRBJ1-1; D gene ambiguous. The CDR3 sequence is 12 residues long. Germline V gene data show CDR1 as SGHNT and CDR2 as YENEEA. Trimming shortened V by 3 bases and J by 7 bases, and 9 bases separated the two germline ends. The CDR3 region has the DNA TGTGCCAGCAGCTTGATAAGCGGTGAAGCTTTCTTT. Translated, it gives CASSLISGEAFF.

The CDR3 region is CATSADRDRGHEQYF. DNA for the CDR3: TGTGCCACCAGCGCTGACCGGGACAGGGGCCACGAGCAGTACTTC. The V and J genes are TRBV15 and TRBJ2-7, with 10 nucleotides matching TRBD1. The V segment lost 5 bases and the J segment 5 bases; nucleotides outside the gene matches: 9. The germline V gene has CDR1 LNHNV and CDR2 YYDKDF (reference sequence). CDR3 length equals 15 residues. The whole variable domain, filled in from reference TRBV15 and TRBJ2-7, reads DAMVIQNPRYQVTQFGKPVTLSCSQTLNHNVMYWYQQKSSQAPKLLFHYYDKDFNNEADTPDNFQSRRPNTSFCFLDIRSPGLGDTAMYLCATSADRDRGHEQYFGPGTRLTVT.

V usage is TRBV9 and J usage is TRBJ1-3; D remains unclear. Germline V gene lookup returns CDR1 SGDLS and CDR2 YYNGEE. This CDR3 comprises 15 residues. With 0 bases removed from V and 0 bases from J, the gap between germline ends came to 7 bases. The CDR3 loop is CASSVAGYSGNTIYF. The CDR3, as DNA: TGTGCCAGCAGCGTAGCGGGTTACTCTGGAAACACCATATATTTT.

V gene TRBV6-5 combines with J gene TRBJ1-1; D gene uncertain. Germline CDR1 and CDR2: MNHEY and SVGAGI. There are 11 residues in the CDR3. Trimming took 9 bases from V and 5 from J, leaving 10 bases between them. CDR3 in DNA: TGTGCCAGGCCCTACCTAACTGAAGCTTTCTTT. Protein: CARPYLTEAFF.

This clone was counted a single time. Additional DNA sequences in this sample encode the identical CDR3. The rearrangement uses TRBV6-5 and TRBJ1-5, with D perhaps matching TRBD1 (6 bases). The CDR3 spans 13 residues. CDR1 is MNHEY, CDR2 SVGAGI, per germline. Trimming removed 6 bases from V and 4 bases from J, with 10 bases in between. The DNA for the CDR3 is TGTGCCAGCAGCCGGACAGAAAATCAGCCCCAGCATTTT. Its protein is CASSRTENQPQHF.

The chain couples TRBV7-3 to TRBJ2-7; no definite D call. The germline CDR1 and CDR2 sequences are SGHTA and FQGTGA. V was clipped by 2 bases and J by 6 bases, with 11 bases between them. The CDR3 is 13 amino acids. The CDR3 region has the DNA TGTGCCAGCAGCTTAGACACATTGGGCGAGCAGTACTTC. Its translation: CASSLDTLGEQYF.

The chain recombines TRBV11-2 with TRBJ1-5; possible D gene TRBD1, 5 bases. The germline CDR1 and CDR2 sequences are SGHAT and FQNNGV. Trimming pared 5 bases from V and 7 bases from J, leaving 12 bases between. The CDR3 loop spans 13 amino acids. The CDR3 sequence: CASSPGYRQPQHF. CDR3 sequence (DNA): TGTGCCAGCAGCCCGGGTTACAGGCAGCCCCAGCATTTT.

The chain has TRBV2 and TRBJ1-6; 7 bases are shared with TRBD1. The CDR3 loop spans 13 amino acids. Germline CDR1 and CDR2: SNHLY and FYNNEI. With V trimmed by 8 bases and J by 6 bases, 4 bases remained unmatched. The CDR3 DNA reads as TGTGCCAGCCGACAGGGAGTTAATTCACCCCTCCACTTT. This encodes CASRQGVNSPLHF.

This chain connects TRBV5-1 to TRBJ2-2; D remains unclear. The CDR3 is 16 residues long. V was cut by 0 bases and J by 0 bases, with 9 bases left in between. Germline-derived CDR1 and CDR2 are SGHRS and YFSETQ. CDR3 residues: CASSLEGGANTGELFF. CDR3 nucleotide sequence: TGCGCCAGCAGCTTGGAAGGTGGAGCGAACACCGGGGAGCTGTTTTTT.

The J gene is TRBJ1-3, the V gene TRBV7-6; maybe TRBD1 (6 bases). The CDR3 runs to 15 residues. The germline V gene encodes CDR1 SGHVS and CDR2 FNYEAQ. V was cut by 1 base and J by 0 bases, with 7 bases left in between. This chain's CDR3 is CASSLGTVSGNTIYF. DNA of the CDR3: TGTGCCAGCAGCTTAGGGACAGTCTCTGGAAACACCATATATTTT.

The chain employs TRBV11-3 and TRBJ1-2; 7 nucleotides align to TRBD1. Trimming took 4 bases from V and 2 from J; bases not matched to a gene: 1. Germline loops: CDR1 SGHNT, CDR2 YENEEA. The CDR3 length is 13 residues. CDR3 sequence reads: CASSYRGNYGYTF. As DNA, the CDR3 is TGTGCCAGCAGCTACAGGGGCAACTATGGCTACACCTTC. Drawing the rest from reference TRBV11-3 and TRBJ1-2, the complete variable domain is EAGVVQSPRYKIIEKKQPVAFWCNPISGHNTLYWYLQNLGQGPELLIRYENEEAVDDSQLPKDRFSAERLKGVDSTLKIQPAELGDSAVYLCASSYRGNYGYTFGSGTRLTVV.

The chain uses TRBV6-6 and TRBJ1-1; TRBD1 might be the D (5 bases). The CDR3 extends over 14 amino acids. Trimming removed 0 bases at V and 4 bases at J, with 9 bases between. Germline V gene sequence: CDR1 MNHNY, CDR2 SVGAGI (reference sequence). CDR3 protein: CASSYSSQVTEAFF. The CDR3 region has the DNA TGTGCCAGCAGTTACTCGTCACAGGTCACTGAAGCTTTCTTT.

The chain carries TRBV19 and TRBJ1-2; 7 positions match TRBD1. The CDR3 runs 13 residues. After removal of 9 bases from V and 1 base from J, the junction contained 5 bases not matched to a gene. Germline V gives CDR1 LNHDA, CDR2 SQIVND (reference sequence). This CDR3 reads CASRDRVNYGYTF. CDR3 in DNA: TGTGCCAGCCGGGACAGAGTTAACTATGGCTACACCTTC.

The CDR3 DNA follows: TGCGCCAGCAGTGCCCGATTGGACAGGGAAGATCAGCCCCAGCATTTT. This encodes CASSARLDREDQPQHF. The chain combines TRBV10-2 with TRBJ1-5, with 8 bases lining up with TRBD1. The CDR3 runs to 16 residues. In germline, CDR1 is WSHSY, CDR2 SAAADI. The ends lost 4 bases at V and 5 bases at J; junction bases unmatched: 10.

This clone has a single count. The sample has other DNA sequences that encode this CDR3 too. V is TRBV5-1 and J is TRBJ1-1; D possibly corresponds to TRBD1 (6 bases). The CDR3 consists of 14 residues. Trimming shortened V by 2 bases and J by 2 bases, and 10 bases separated the two germline ends. Germline loops: CDR1 SGHRS, CDR2 YFSETQ. Here the CDR3 reads CASSLQGSNTEAFF. The CDR3 DNA sequence: TGCGCCAGCAGCTTACAGGGTAGCAACACTGAAGCTTTCTTT. The entire variable domain, with the rest obtained from reference TRBV5-1 and TRBJ1-1, is as follows: KAGVTQTPRYLIKTRGQQVTLSCSPISGHRSVSWYQQTPGQGLQFLFEYFSETQRNKGNFPGRFSGRQFSNSRSEMNVSTLELGDSALYLCASSLQGSNTEAFFGQGTRLTVV.

This chain connects TRBV6-6 to TRBJ1-2; tentative D call: TRBD1 (5 bases). The CDR3 has 13 amino acids. Trimming removed 4 bases at V and 5 bases at J, with 11 bases between. Germline V CDR1 and CDR2: MNHNY, SVGAGI (reference sequence). CDR3 nucleotide sequence: TGTGCCAGCAGTTCGGACACCACTTATGGCTACACCTTC. Protein sequence: CASSSDTTYGYTF.

The chain combines TRBV2 with TRBJ1-2; tentative D call: TRBD1 (5 bases). V lost 7 bases and J 6 bases, leaving 12 bases between the germline ends. The CDR3 length is 12 residues. From germline, CDR1 is SNHLY and CDR2 FYNNEI. CDR3 DNA: TGTGCCAGCATCCGAGACAGAAATGGCTACACCTTC. Protein product: CASIRDRNGYTF.

This sequence joins TRBV6-5 and TRBJ1-2; D perhaps matches TRBD1 (5 bases). This CDR3 comprises 13 residues. Trimming removed 2 bases from V and 5 bases from J, with 9 bases in between. Germline V gene sequence: CDR1 MNHEY, CDR2 SVGAGI. As DNA, the CDR3 is TGTGCCAGCAGTTACCAGACAGATTATGGCTACACCTTC. Residues: CASSYQTDYGYTF.

V usage is TRBV11-2 and J usage is TRBJ2-1; a weak D match, TRBD2 (7 bases). Per the germline V gene, CDR1 is SGHAT and CDR2 is FQNNGV. The CDR3 has 14 amino acids. V was trimmed by 5 bases and J by 7 bases, leaving 15 bases between them. CDR3 loop: CASSPGGPGNEQFF. As DNA, the CDR3 is TGTGCCAGCAGCCCCGGGGGGCCGGGGAATGAGCAGTTCTTC.